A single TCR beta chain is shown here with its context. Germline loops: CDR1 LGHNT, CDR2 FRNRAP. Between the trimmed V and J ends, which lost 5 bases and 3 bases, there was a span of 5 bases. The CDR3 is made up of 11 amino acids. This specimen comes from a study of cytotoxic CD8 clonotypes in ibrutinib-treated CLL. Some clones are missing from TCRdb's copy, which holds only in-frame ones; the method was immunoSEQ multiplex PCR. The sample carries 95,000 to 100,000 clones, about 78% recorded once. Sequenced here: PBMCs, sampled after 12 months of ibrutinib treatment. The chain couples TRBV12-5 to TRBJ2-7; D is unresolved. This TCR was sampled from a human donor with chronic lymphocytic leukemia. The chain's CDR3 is CASGPHYEQYF. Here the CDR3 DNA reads TGTGCTAGTGGTCCTCACTACGAGCAGTACTTC.